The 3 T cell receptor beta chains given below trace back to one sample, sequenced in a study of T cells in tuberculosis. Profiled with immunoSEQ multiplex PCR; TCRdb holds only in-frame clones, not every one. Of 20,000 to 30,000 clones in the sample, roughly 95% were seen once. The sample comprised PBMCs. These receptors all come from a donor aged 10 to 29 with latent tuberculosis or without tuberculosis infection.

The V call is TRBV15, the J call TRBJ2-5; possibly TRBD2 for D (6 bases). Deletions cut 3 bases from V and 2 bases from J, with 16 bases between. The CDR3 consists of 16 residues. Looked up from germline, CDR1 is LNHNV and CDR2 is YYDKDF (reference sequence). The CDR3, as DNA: TGTGCCACCAGCAGGGGGGAGACGGGGGTACAAGAGACCCAGTACTTC. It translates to CATSRGETGVQETQYF. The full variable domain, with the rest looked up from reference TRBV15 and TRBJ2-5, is DAMVIQNPRYQVTQFGKPVTLSCSQTLNHNVMYWYQQKSSQAPKLLFHYYDKDFNNEADTPDNFQSRRPNTSFCFLDIRSPGLGDTAMYLCATSRGETGVQETQYFGPGTRLLVL.

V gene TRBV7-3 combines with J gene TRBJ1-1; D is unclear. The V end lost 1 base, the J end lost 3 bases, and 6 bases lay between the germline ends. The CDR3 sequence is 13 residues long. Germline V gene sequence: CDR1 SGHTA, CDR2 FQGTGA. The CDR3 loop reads CASSLSRDTEAFF. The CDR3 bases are TGTGCCAGCAGCTTAAGCCGGGACACTGAAGCTTTCTTT.

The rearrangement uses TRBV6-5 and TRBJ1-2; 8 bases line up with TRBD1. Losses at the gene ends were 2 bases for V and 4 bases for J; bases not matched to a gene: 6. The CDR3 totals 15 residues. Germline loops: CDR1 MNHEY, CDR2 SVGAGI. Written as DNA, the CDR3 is TGTGCCAGCAGTTACGATGGACAGGGAGCCTATGGCTACACCTTC. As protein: CASSYDGQGAYGYTF.